These 18 T cell receptor beta chains came from one sample sequenced in a study of blood T cell repertoires in COVID-19. Sequencing was performed with immunoSEQ multiplex PCR; in TCRdb, only in-frame clones are kept and a portion is missing. The sample lists 150,000 to 200,000 clones, more than 80% occurring once. Sequencing used peripheral blood. These TCRs come from a woman in her 40s with COVID-19, enrolled during active disease.

The V call is TRBV9, the J call TRBJ2-1, with TRBD2 matching over 9 bases. Germline V gene sequence: CDR1 SGDLS, CDR2 YYNGEE. The CDR3 runs 18 residues. The J segment lost 10 bases and the V segment lost 4 bases, leaving 21 bases of the junction unmatched. This CDR3 reads CASSQYDSGSGRIVEQFF. For the CDR3, the DNA is TGTGCCAGCAGCCAGTATGATAGCGGGAGTGGTCGTATCGTAGAGCAGTTCTTC.

J is TRBJ2-7 and V is TRBV7-8; D may be TRBD2 (6 bases). CDR1 SGHVS and CDR2 FQNEAQ come from the germline V gene. The V gene lost 3 bases and the J gene lost 13 bases, with 16 bases spanning the gap. This CDR3 is 12 amino acids long. The CDR3 DNA is TGTGCCAGCAGCTTGGAGGGACCCCGGGCTTACTTC. This gives the protein CASSLEGPRAYF. Complete variable domain (other parts from reference TRBV7-8 and TRBJ2-7): GAGVSQSPRYKVAKRGQDVALRCDPISGHVSLFWYQQALGQGPEFLTYFQNEAQLDKSGLPSDRFFAERPEGSVSTLKIQRTQQEDSAVYLCASSLEGPRAYFGPGTRLTVT.

The chain uses TRBV19 and TRBJ2-5; 12 bases map to TRBD2. The CDR3 is 16 residues long. J lost 2 bases, V lost 1 base, and 2 bases had no gene match. Germline V CDR1 and CDR2: LNHDA, SQIVND (reference sequence). The CDR3 reads CASSIALAGGQETQYF. The CDR3 DNA sequence: TGTGCCAGTAGTATAGCCCTAGCGGGGGGGCAAGAGACCCAGTACTTC.

The chain links TRBV7-5 to TRBJ2-3; TRBD1 reflects the table's D call only, with no check against the DNA. TRBV7-5 is a recognized pseudogene. The CDR3 runs 18 residues. The CDR3 DNA sequence: TGTGTCAGAAGCCCCCCGGAACCAGGGGAATCTAGCACAGATACGCAGTATTTT. Amino acids: CVRSPPEPGESSTDTQYF.

The chain uses TRBV3-1 (or the pseudogene TRBV3-2) and TRBJ2-2; 9 positions match TRBD1. With 4 bases clipped from V and 6 bases from J, the junction kept 3 bases outside the gene matches. Germline CDR1 LGHDT, CDR2 YNNKEL (reference sequence). This CDR3 region has 14 residues. The CDR3 here is CASSRDRAPGELFF. CDR3 sequence (DNA): TGTGCCAGCAGCCGGGACAGGGCCCCCGGGGAGCTGTTTTTT.

The genes are TRBV10-2 and TRBJ2-1; 10 positions agree with TRBD2. The CDR3 loop spans 15 amino acids. Germline CDR1 WSHSY, CDR2 SAAADI. With 5 bases clipped from V and 9 bases from J, the junction kept 10 bases outside the gene matches. CDR3 nucleotide sequence: TGCGCCAGCAGTCAAACGAGGCTAGCGGGGGTTGAGCAGTTCTTC. Its protein is CASSQTRLAGVEQFF.

The J gene is TRBJ1-4, the V gene TRBV7-8, with D tentatively TRBD1 (6 bases). Germline V gives CDR1 SGHVS, CDR2 FQNEAQ. The V end was cut by 5 bases, the J end by 11 bases, with 15 bases between. The CDR3 consists of 13 residues. The CDR3 DNA is TGTGCCAGCAGCGGATACAGGGAATCGAAACTGTTTTTT. It specifies CASSGYRESKLFF.

This clone showed up just once. CDR3 loop: CAISGSTSGGTGTYNEQFF. For the CDR3, the DNA is TGTGCCATCAGTGGATCCACTAGCGGGGGAACCGGGACCTACAATGAGCAGTTCTTC. This rearrangement joins TRBV10-3 to TRBJ2-1, with TRBD2 matching 11 bases. With 4 bases clipped from V and 2 bases from J, the junction kept 13 bases outside the gene matches. CDR1 and CDR2 from the germline V gene are ENHRY and SYGVKD. The CDR3 has 19 amino acids.

Only one count was recorded for this clone. CDR3 DNA: TGTGCCAGCAGCAGGACGGACTCCTACTACAATGAGCAGTTCTTC. It codes for CASSRTDSYYNEQFF. The V and J genes are TRBV7-6 and TRBJ2-1, with D maybe TRBD2 (5 bases). V was clipped by 5 bases and J by 3 bases, with 14 bases between them. Germline CDR1 SGHVS, CDR2 FNYEAQ. This CDR3 has 15 amino acids.

This rearrangement joins TRBV27 to TRBJ1-6; maybe TRBD1 (6 bases). Looked up from germline, CDR1 is MNHEY and CDR2 is SMNVEV (reference sequence). Between the trimmed V and J ends, which lost 6 bases and 10 bases, there was a span of 16 bases. This CDR3 region has 14 residues. Here the CDR3 DNA reads TGTGCCAGCAGGTTTGGCAGGGGATACTCACCCCTCCACTTT. It translates to CASRFGRGYSPLHF.

The chain uses TRBV18 and TRBJ1-2, with 10 positions matching TRBD1. The CDR3 consists of 18 residues. CDR1 and CDR2 (germline): KGHSH, LQKENI. The V gene end was trimmed by 6 bases and the J gene end by 8 bases; junction bases not matched to a gene: 21. The CDR3 DNA sequence: TGTGCCAGCTCCCCCCTTTCCTCGGGTGACAGGGGGCGCGGAGGCTACACCTTC. Translation gives CASSPLSSGDRGRGGYTF.

The gene calls are TRBV6-5 and TRBJ1-2, with D unclear. V was shortened by 6 bases and J by 5 bases, with 10 bases between the two germline ends. Germline V gives CDR1 MNHEY, CDR2 SVGAGI. The CDR3 consists of 12 residues. The CDR3, as DNA: TGTGCCAGCAGCCATGACACGTATGGCTACACCTTC. Protein product: CASSHDTYGYTF.

This sequence joins TRBV9 and TRBJ1-6, with 8 bases identical to TRBD1. Germline-derived CDR1 and CDR2 are SGDLS and YYNGEE. The trim removed 3 bases at V and 6 bases at J, leaving 5 bases unmatched. The CDR3 is 15 amino acids. Here the CDR3 DNA reads TGTGCCAGCAGCGCCGGACAGGGAGGTAATTCACCCCTCCACTTT. Amino acids: CASSAGQGGNSPLHF.

The chain uses TRBV18 and TRBJ2-7; 12 nucleotides match TRBD2. J was trimmed by 4 bases and V by 0 bases; bases with no gene match: 10. Germline CDR1 reads KGHSH; CDR2 reads LQKENI. This CDR3 region has 18 residues. The CDR3 sequence: CASSPPGLAGRFSYEQYF. As DNA, the CDR3 is TGTGCCAGCTCACCACCGGGACTAGCGGGCCGTTTTTCGTACGAGCAGTACTTC. Filled out from reference TRBV18 and TRBJ2-7, the complete variable domain reads NAGVMQNPRHLVRRRGQEARLRCSPMKGHSHVYWYRQLPEEGLKFMVYLQKENIIDESGMPKERFSAEFPKEGPSILRIQQVVRGDSAAYFCASSPPGLAGRFSYEQYFGPGTRLTVT.

Ten or more counts support this clone. The V call is TRBV27, the J call TRBJ2-1; no definite D call. The ends were cut back, 2 bases at V and 2 bases at J, with 13 bases in the middle. This CDR3 spans 16 amino acids. Germline CDR1 and CDR2: MNHEY and SMNVEV (reference sequence). CDR3 sequence reads: CASSLLNLNPYNEQFF. In DNA, the CDR3 is TGTGCCAGCAGTTTACTAAATTTAAACCCCTACAATGAGCAGTTCTTC.

The chain combines TRBV7-9 with TRBJ2-1; 7 positions agree with TRBD2. V shed 5 bases, J shed 5 bases, and the junction held 15 bases outside the gene matches. The CDR3 has 17 residues. CDR1 SEHNR and CDR2 FQNEAQ come from the germline V gene (reference sequence). The CDR3 loop is CASSPTVGGRGNNEQFF. The CDR3 DNA reads TGTGCCAGCAGCCCAACCGTGGGCGGGAGAGGTAACAATGAGCAGTTCTTC. The complete variable domain, with remaining parts taken from reference TRBV7-9 and TRBJ2-1, reads DTGVSQNPRHKITKRGQNVTFRCDPISEHNRLYWYRQTLGQGPEFLTYFQNEAQLEKSRLLSDRFSAERPKGSFSTLEIQRTEQGDSAMYLCASSPTVGGRGNNEQFFGPGTRLTVL.

The chain has TRBV27 and TRBJ2-1; 7 nucleotides agree with TRBD2. Germline CDR1 is MNHEY and CDR2 is SMNVEV (reference sequence). The length of the CDR3 is 14 residues. V gave up 6 bases and J gave up 5 bases; unmatched junction bases: 7. The CDR3, as DNA: TGTGCCAGCAGCCTGAGGGGAGGGAACAATGAGCAGTTCTTC. Encoded protein: CASSLRGGNNEQFF.

The gene calls are TRBV29-1 and TRBJ2-7; no firm D call. With 8 bases removed from V and 3 bases from J, the gap between germline ends came to 11 bases. Germline CDR1 SQVTM, CDR2 ANQGSEA. The CDR3 totals 11 residues. CDR3 loop: CSSLTGYEQYF. The CDR3 region has the DNA TGCAGCTCCCTGACGGGCTACGAGCAGTACTTC.